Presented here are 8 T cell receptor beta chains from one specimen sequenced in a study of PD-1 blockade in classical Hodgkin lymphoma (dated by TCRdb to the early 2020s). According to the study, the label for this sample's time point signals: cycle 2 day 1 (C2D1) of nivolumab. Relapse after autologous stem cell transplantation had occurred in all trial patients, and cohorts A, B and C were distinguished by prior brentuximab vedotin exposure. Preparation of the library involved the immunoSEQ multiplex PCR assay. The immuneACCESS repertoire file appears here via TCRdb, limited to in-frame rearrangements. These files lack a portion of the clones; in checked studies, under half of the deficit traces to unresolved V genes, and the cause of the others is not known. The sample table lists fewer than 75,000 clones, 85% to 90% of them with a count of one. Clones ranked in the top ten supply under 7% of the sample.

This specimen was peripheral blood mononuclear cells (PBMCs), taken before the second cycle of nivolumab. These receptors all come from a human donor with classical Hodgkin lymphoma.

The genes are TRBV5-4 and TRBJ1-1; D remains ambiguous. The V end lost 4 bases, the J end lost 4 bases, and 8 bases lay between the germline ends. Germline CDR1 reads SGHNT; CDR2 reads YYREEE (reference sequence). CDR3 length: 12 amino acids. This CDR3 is CASSLLGTEAFF. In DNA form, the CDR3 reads TGTGCCAGCAGCCTCCTAGGCACTGAAGCTTTCTTT. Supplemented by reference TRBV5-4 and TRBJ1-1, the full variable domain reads ETGVTQSPTHLIKTRGQQVTLRCSSQSGHNTVSWYQQALGQGPQFIFQYYREEENGRGNFPPRFSGLQFPNYSSELNVNALELDDSALYLCASSLLGTEAFFGQGTRLTVV.

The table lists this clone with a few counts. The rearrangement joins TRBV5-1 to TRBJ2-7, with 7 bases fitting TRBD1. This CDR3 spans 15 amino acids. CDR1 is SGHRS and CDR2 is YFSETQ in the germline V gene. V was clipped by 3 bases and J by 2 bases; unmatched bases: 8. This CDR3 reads CASSSQGIRTYEQYF. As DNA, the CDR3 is TGCGCCAGCAGCTCACAGGGGATTCGGACCTACGAGCAGTACTTC. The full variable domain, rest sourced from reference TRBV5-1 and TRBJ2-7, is KAGVTQTPRYLIKTRGQQVTLSCSPISGHRSVSWYQQTPGQGLQFLFEYFSETQRNKGNFPGRFSGRQFSNSRSEMNVSTLELGDSALYLCASSSQGIRTYEQYFGPGTRLTVT.

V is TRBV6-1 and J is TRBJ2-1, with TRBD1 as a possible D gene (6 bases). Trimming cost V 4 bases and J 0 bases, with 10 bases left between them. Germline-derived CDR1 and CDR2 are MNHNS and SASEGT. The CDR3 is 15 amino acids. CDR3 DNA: TGTGCCAGCAGTGCGACAGGAGGCTCCTACAATGAGCAGTTCTTC. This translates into CASSATGGSYNEQFF.

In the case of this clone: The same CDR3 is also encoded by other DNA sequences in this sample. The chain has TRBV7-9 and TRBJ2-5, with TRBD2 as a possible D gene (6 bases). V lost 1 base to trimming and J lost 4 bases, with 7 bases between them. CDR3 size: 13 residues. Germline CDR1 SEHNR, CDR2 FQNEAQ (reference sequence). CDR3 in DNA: TGTGCCAGCAGCTTAGACGGGGGAGAGACCCAGTACTTC. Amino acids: CASSLDGGETQYF.

DNA for the CDR3: TGCGCCAGCAGCCTGGGACTAGCGGGGGGCCACGGGGAGCTGTTTTTT. Translated, it gives CASSLGLAGGHGELFF. This chain uses TRBV5-1 with TRBJ2-2; 15 positions match TRBD2. This CDR3 region has 16 residues. Germline trimming cut 4 bases from V and 7 bases from J; bases unmatched to any gene: 5. Looked up from germline, CDR1 is SGHRS and CDR2 is YFSETQ.

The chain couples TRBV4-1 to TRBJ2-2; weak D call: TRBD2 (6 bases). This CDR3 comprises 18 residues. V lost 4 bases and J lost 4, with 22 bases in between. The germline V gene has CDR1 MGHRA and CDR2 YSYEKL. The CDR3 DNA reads TGCGCCAGCAGCCCTGGGGGTATGGGGGGAGAAGGCACCGGGGAGCTGTTTTTT. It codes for CASSPGGMGGEGTGELFF.

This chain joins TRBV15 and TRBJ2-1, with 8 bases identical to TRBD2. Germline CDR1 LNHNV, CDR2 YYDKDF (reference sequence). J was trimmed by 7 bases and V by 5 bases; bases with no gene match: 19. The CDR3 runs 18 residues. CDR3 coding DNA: TGTGCCACCAGCCCACCTCCTGTTGGCGGGGGGACTCAAAATGAGCAGTTCTTC. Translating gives CATSPPPVGGGTQNEQFF. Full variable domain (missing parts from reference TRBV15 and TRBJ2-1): DAMVIQNPRYQVTQFGKPVTLSCSQTLNHNVMYWYQQKSSQAPKLLFHYYDKDFNNEADTPDNFQSRRPNTSFCFLDIRSPGLGDTAMYLCATSPPPVGGGTQNEQFFGPGTRLTVL.

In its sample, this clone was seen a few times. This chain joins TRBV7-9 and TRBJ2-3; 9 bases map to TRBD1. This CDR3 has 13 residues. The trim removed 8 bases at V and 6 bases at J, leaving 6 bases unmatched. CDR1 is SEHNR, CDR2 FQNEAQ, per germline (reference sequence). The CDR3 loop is CASGYRGPDTQYF. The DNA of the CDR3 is TGTGCCAGCGGCTACAGGGGGCCGGATACGCAGTATTTT.